The 30 T cell receptor beta chains below were found in one sample sequenced in a study of blood T cell repertoires in COVID-19. Profiled with immunoSEQ multiplex PCR; TCRdb holds only in-frame clones, not every one. Here the sample spans under 400,000 clones, about nine tenths being singletons. The sequenced sample was PBMCs or T cells enriched from blood (not recorded which). All receptors come from a woman aged 30 to 39 who had been exposed to COVID-19.

The gene calls are TRBV5-1 and TRBJ2-1; possible D gene TRBD1, 6 bases. This CDR3 region has 15 residues. Germline V gene lookup returns CDR1 SGHRS and CDR2 YFSETQ. The V and J ends lost 3 bases and 5 bases respectively, with 15 bases between them. The CDR3 sequence is CASSSGHSKNNEQFF. The CDR3 DNA reads TGCGCCAGCAGCTCGGGACACAGCAAAAACAATGAGCAGTTCTTC.

The gene calls are TRBV9 and TRBJ2-7, with TRBD1 matching 9 bases. Germline assignment: CDR1 SGDLS and CDR2 YYNGEE. V lost 3 bases, J lost 5 bases, and 3 bases stayed unmatched. The CDR3 consists of 13 residues. The CDR3 here is CASSGGQGHEQYF. The CDR3 DNA sequence: TGTGCCAGCAGCGGGGGACAGGGCCACGAGCAGTACTTC.

The chain is built from TRBV6-5 and TRBJ2-2; tentatively, D is TRBD1 (6 bases). V gave up 5 bases and J gave up 6 bases, with 13 bases separating them. The CDR3 spans 14 residues. The germline gives CDR1 MNHEY, CDR2 SVGAGI. The DNA of the CDR3 is TGTGCCAGCAGTCAACAGGGCTCGGCCGGGGAGCTGTTTTTT. It codes for CASSQQGSAGELFF.

This sequence joins TRBV6-5 and TRBJ2-7; 10 bases are a match to TRBD2. This CDR3 has 16 residues. Losses at the gene ends were 0 bases for V and 5 bases for J; bases not matched to a gene: 7. Germline CDR1 reads MNHEY; CDR2 reads SVGAGI. This CDR3 is CASSYSIALAGNEQYF. CDR3 bases: TGTGCCAGCAGTTACTCGATCGCACTAGCGGGAAACGAGCAGTACTTC.

The V call is TRBV6-5, the J call TRBJ1-4; a weak D match, TRBD1 (6 bases). V lost 7 bases and J lost 3, with 15 bases in between. This CDR3 is 15 amino acids long. In germline, CDR1 is MNHEY, CDR2 SVGAGI. The CDR3 here is CASKWTVDSNEKLFF. As DNA, the CDR3 is TGTGCCAGCAAGTGGACAGTTGATTCTAATGAAAAACTGTTTTTT.

This chain connects TRBV18 to TRBJ1-2; D might be TRBD1 (5 bases). CDR3 size: 17 residues. V lost 2 bases and J 3 bases, leaving 19 bases between the germline ends. Germline loops: CDR1 KGHSH, CDR2 LQKENI. CDR3 sequence reads: CASSPGAASIGYYGYTF. The DNA for the CDR3 is TGTGCCAGCTCACCAGGGGCGGCCTCTATTGGCTACTATGGCTACACCTTC.

The chain has TRBV28 and TRBJ1-3, with D possibly being TRBD1 (5 bases). Between the trimmed V and J ends, which lost 7 bases and 0 bases, there was a span of 16 bases. The germline V gene encodes CDR1 MDHEN and CDR2 SYDVKM. The CDR3 length is 16 residues. In nucleotides, the CDR3 is TGTGCCAGCAACGTCCAGGGTATCAGCTCTGGAAACACCATATATTTT. Encoded protein: CASNVQGISSGNTIYF. The entire variable domain, with the rest obtained from reference TRBV28 and TRBJ1-3, is as follows: DVKVTQSSRYLVKRTGEKVFLECVQDMDHENMFWYRQDPGLGLRLIYFSYDVKMKEKGDIPEGYSVSREKKERFSLILESASTNQTSMYLCASNVQGISSGNTIYFGEGSWLTVV.

The J gene is TRBJ1-2, the V gene TRBV11-2, with 8 bases fitting TRBD1. The V gene end was trimmed by 5 bases and the J gene end by 1 base; junction bases not matched to a gene: 6. CDR1 and CDR2 from the germline V gene are SGHAT and FQNNGV. The CDR3 has 15 residues. The CDR3: CASSVPGGHNYGYTF. CDR3 in DNA: TGTGCCAGCAGCGTTCCAGGGGGCCATAACTATGGCTACACCTTC.

This clone occurred a few times. This chain connects TRBV20-1 to TRBJ2-6, with 10 bases identical to TRBD1. V lost 3 bases to trimming and J lost 4 bases; unmatched junction nucleotides: 9. The CDR3 has 17 amino acids. Germline CDR1 is DFQATT and CDR2 is SNEGSKA (reference sequence). The CDR3 DNA follows: TGCAGTGCTAGTAGGGGGACAGGGGTCTTAGGGGCCAACGTCCTGACTTTC. Translation gives CSASRGTGVLGANVLTF.

This chain joins TRBV28 and TRBJ1-3; TRBD1 agrees at 8 bases. CDR3 length equals 15 residues. Germline-derived CDR1 and CDR2 are MDHEN and SYDVKM. The V gene end was trimmed by 1 base and the J gene end by 4 bases; junction bases not matched to a gene: 3. The CDR3 loop is CASSLSQGVGNTIYF. The CDR3 DNA sequence: TGTGCCAGCAGTTTATCACAGGGGGTCGGAAACACCATATATTTT.

V usage is TRBV3-1 (or the pseudogene TRBV3-2) and J usage is TRBJ2-7; D might be TRBD1 (6 bases). The germline V and J ends were trimmed by 1 base and 5 bases, with 12 bases remaining between them. The germline V gene has CDR1 LGHDT and CDR2 YNNKEL (reference sequence). CDR3 length: 14 amino acids. CDR3: CASSQAGTTNEQYF. CDR3 bases: TGTGCCAGCAGCCAAGCGGGGACAACTAACGAGCAGTACTTC.

This rearrangement joins TRBV6-5 to TRBJ1-5; the D gene is possibly TRBD1 (6 bases). CDR1 MNHEY and CDR2 SVGAGI come from the germline V gene. With 6 bases removed from V and 2 bases from J, the gap between germline ends came to 14 bases. The CDR3 sequence is 15 residues long. CDR3 sequence reads: CASSRQQGGNQPQHF. DNA for the CDR3: TGTGCCAGCAGCCGTCAACAGGGTGGCAATCAGCCCCAGCATTTT.

The J gene is TRBJ2-7, the V gene TRBV7-8, with a tentative D call TRBD1 (5 bases). This CDR3 region has 14 residues. Germline V lookup: CDR1 SGHVS, CDR2 FQNEAQ. V was shortened by 3 bases and J by 0 bases, with 9 bases between the two germline ends. CDR3 nucleotide sequence: TGTGCCAGCAGCTTGACAGTCTACTCCTACGAGCAGTACTTC. This codes for CASSLTVYSYEQYF.

V is TRBV4-2 and J is TRBJ1-1; possible D gene TRBD1, 5 bases. The V gene lost 4 bases and the J gene lost 5 bases, with 23 bases spanning the gap. Germline CDR1 and CDR2: LGHNA and YNFKEQ. CDR3 length: 17 amino acids. CDR3 sequence reads: CASSPATSPTVFTEAFF. The CDR3 nucleotides are TGTGCCAGCAGCCCAGCAACCTCCCCGACAGTTTTTACTGAAGCTTTCTTT.

This sequence joins TRBV5-4 and TRBJ1-4, with D possibly being TRBD1 (5 bases). Germline V gene lookup returns CDR1 SGHNT and CDR2 YYREEE (reference sequence). Trimming shortened V by 0 bases and J by 7 bases, and 10 bases separated the two germline ends. This CDR3 region has 14 residues. CDR3 nucleotide sequence: TGTGCCAGCAGCTTGGGACGAACAGGTGAAAAACTGTTTTTT. Amino acids: CASSLGRTGEKLFF.

J is TRBJ2-2 and V is TRBV7-8; D is uncertain. The V and J ends lost 3 bases and 7 bases respectively, with 6 bases between them. Germline V gene lookup returns CDR1 SGHVS and CDR2 FQNEAQ. The CDR3 totals 12 residues. CDR3 region: CASSFSLGELFF. The CDR3 region has the DNA TGTGCCAGCAGCTTCTCCCTCGGGGAGCTGTTTTTT.

The chain links TRBV7-9 to TRBJ1-1, with D hard to call. The germline CDR1 and CDR2 sequences are SEHNR and FQNEAQ (reference sequence). The CDR3 has 14 amino acids. V was shortened by 2 bases and J by 1 base, with 8 bases between the two germline ends. The CDR3, as DNA: TGTGCCAGCAGCTTATTAACAGAGAACACTGAAGCTTTCTTT. Amino acids: CASSLLTENTEAFF.

The gene calls are TRBV6-5 and TRBJ2-7; 10 positions agree with TRBD1. Germline-derived CDR1 and CDR2 are MNHEY and SVGAGI. After removal of 6 bases from V and 6 bases from J, the junction contained 5 bases not matched to a gene. This CDR3 has 13 amino acids. CDR3 residues: CASSWDRGLEQYF. The CDR3 coding sequence is TGTGCCAGCAGCTGGGACAGGGGCCTCGAGCAGTACTTC.

The CDR3 loop is CASSIGSGSAYEQYF. The CDR3 DNA follows: TGTGCCAGTAGTATTGGTTCCGGGAGCGCCTACGAGCAGTACTTC. The chain couples TRBV19 to TRBJ2-7; tentative D call: TRBD2 (6 bases). The CDR3 is 15 amino acids. With 3 bases removed from V and 2 bases from J, the gap between germline ends came to 14 bases. Germline V gene sequence: CDR1 LNHDA, CDR2 SQIVND (reference sequence).

The rearrangement links TRBV24-1 to TRBJ2-1; 9 bases agree with TRBD1. The J segment lost 2 bases and the V segment lost 4 bases, leaving 5 bases of the junction unmatched. CDR1 KGHDR and CDR2 SFDVKD come from the germline V gene. CDR3 length equals 16 residues. The CDR3 region is CATSDLDRGPYNEQFF. The CDR3 bases are TGTGCCACCAGTGACCTGGACAGGGGTCCCTACAATGAGCAGTTCTTC.

The chain couples TRBV27 to TRBJ1-5, with 10 bases lining up with TRBD1. The ends lost 5 bases at V and 5 bases at J; junction bases unmatched: 6. Germline CDR1 MNHEY, CDR2 SMNVEV (reference sequence). This CDR3 spans 15 amino acids. CDR3 DNA sequence: TGTGCCAGCAGTACCGGACAGGGGGGAGATCAGCCCCAGCATTTT. Protein product: CASSTGQGGDQPQHF.

V and J are TRBV19 and TRBJ1-2; D not resolved. Germline V lookup: CDR1 LNHDA, CDR2 SQIVND (reference sequence). V shed 2 bases and J shed 6 bases, with 13 bases lying between them. The CDR3 contains 14 residues. As DNA, the CDR3 is TGTGCCAGTAGTATAACCTCTTCGGTCCATGGCTACACCTTC. Amino acids: CASSITSSVHGYTF.

V is TRBV6-2 or TRBV6-3 and J is TRBJ2-3; possible D gene TRBD2, 6 bases. Germline CDR1 is MNHEY and CDR2 is SVGEGT. The CDR3 consists of 15 residues. The ends were cut back, 4 bases at V and 2 bases at J, with 13 bases in the middle. The CDR3 region has the DNA TGTGCCAGCAGTTCTGGGGGGAGTTACACAGATACGCAGTATTTT. It translates to CASSSGGSYTDTQYF.

This clone was found a few times. This sequence joins TRBV28 and TRBJ2-7; D perhaps matches TRBD1 (5 bases). Trimming removed 3 bases from V and 9 bases from J, with 15 bases in between. Per the germline V gene, CDR1 is MDHEN and CDR2 is SYDVKM. The CDR3 runs to 13 residues. The CDR3 bases are TGTGCCAGCAGTTTCCCCGACAGACAAGGGCAGTACTTC. Amino acids: CASSFPDRQGQYF.

This sequence joins TRBV5-1 and TRBJ2-2; the D gene is possibly TRBD1 (5 bases). The V end lost 0 bases, the J end lost 2 bases, and 8 bases lay between the germline ends. This CDR3 spans 15 amino acids. From germline, CDR1 is SGHRS and CDR2 YFSETQ. CDR3 nucleotide sequence: TGCGCCAGCAGCTTGGGCAGGGCCAACACCGGGGAGCTGTTTTTT. Its translation is CASSLGRANTGELFF.

J is TRBJ2-5 and V is TRBV5-8; the match to TRBD2 covers 10 bases. CDR3 length equals 15 residues. Trimming cost V 0 bases and J 3 bases; bases outside gene matches: 2. Looked up from germline, CDR1 is SGHTS and CDR2 is YDEGEE. DNA for the CDR3: TGTGCCAGCAGCTTGGCAGGACTAGCGGAAGAGACCCAGTACTTC. It is translated as CASSLAGLAEETQYF.

The chain couples TRBV5-1 to TRBJ2-5, with TRBD2 matching 7 bases. Germline CDR1 SGHRS, CDR2 YFSETQ. This CDR3 spans 15 amino acids. V was pared by 4 bases and J by 5 bases, with 11 bases of the junction left unmatched. The CDR3 protein is CASSAARGEVETQYF. The CDR3 bases are TGCGCCAGCAGCGCGGCTCGGGGGGAGGTGGAGACCCAGTACTTC.

This clone appeared a single time. The rearrangement joins TRBV6-2 or TRBV6-3 to TRBJ2-7; TRBD2 agrees at 9 bases. CDR1 MNHEY and CDR2 SVGEGT come from the germline V gene. The CDR3 spans 17 residues. V lost 2 bases, J lost 0 bases, and 8 bases stayed unmatched. CDR3 DNA sequence: TGTGCCAGCAGTTACGGCCCTAGCGGGGCCAGCTCCTACGAGCAGTACTTC. It is translated as CASSYGPSGASSYEQYF.

This chain connects TRBV7-8 to TRBJ2-7, with TRBD1 matching 7 bases. The CDR3 consists of 20 residues. After removal of 5 bases from V and 0 bases from J, the junction contained 22 bases not matched to a gene. CDR1 and CDR2 (germline): SGHVS, FQNEAQ. CDR3: CASSTSPGQKYRLPSYEQYF. For the CDR3, the DNA is TGTGCCAGCAGCACGTCACCGGGACAGAAGTATAGGCTTCCCTCCTACGAGCAGTACTTC.

V gene TRBV12-2 combines with J gene TRBJ2-3; the table's D call, TRBD2, has no DNA check behind it. TRBV12-2 is a pseudogene segment. The CDR3 runs 17 residues. CDR3 loop: CASRLAGTSGSLNTQYF. As DNA, the CDR3 is TGTGCAAGTCGCTTAGCCGGGACTAGCGGGAGTTTGAATACGCAGTATTTT.